The 18 T cell receptor beta chains reported below all come from one sample, sequenced in a study of T cell repertoires in cytomegalovirus infection. TCRdb re-called the reads through MiXCR, storing one row per CDR3 protein. This sample yields about 210,000 distinct CDR3 sequences, of which 6.5% are seen a single time; around 6.5% belongs to the top ten. The sequencing sample was made of PBMCs. Receptors originate from a human donor in good health (CMV status not recorded). Some clones in this sample may be carry-over from other donors' samples.

This clonotype occurred many times. The genes are TRBV20-1 and TRBJ1-2; unclear D gene. The V gene's germline CDR1 is DFQATT and CDR2 SNEGSKA (reference sequence). The CDR3 contains 14 residues. Trimming cost V 3 bases and J 1 base, with 12 bases left between them. CDR3 sequence reads: CSASRIAVNYGYTF. Written as DNA, the CDR3 is TGCAGTGCTAGTCGTATCGCGGTTAACTATGGCTACACCTTC.

The rearrangement joins TRBV12-3 or TRBV12-4 to TRBJ2-5; the match to TRBD2 covers 8 bases. The CDR3 sequence is 14 residues long. With 7 bases clipped from V and 0 bases from J, the junction kept 4 bases outside the gene matches. The CDR3 reads CASKGLVYQETQYF. CDR3 coding DNA: TGTGCCAGCAAGGGACTAGTGTACCAAGAGACCCAGTACTTC.

J is TRBJ2-5 and V is TRBV29-1; the D gene is possibly TRBD1 (5 bases). CDR1 is SQVTM, CDR2 ANQGSEA, per germline. The CDR3 covers 13 residues. The CDR3: CSTARAPQETQYF. The CDR3, as DNA: TGCAGTACTGCCAGGGCCCCCCAGGAGACCCAGTACTTC.

On this clonotype itself: This could be a read error, since a much larger clone is one nucleotide away. The chain combines TRBV5-1 with TRBJ2-7; a weak D match, TRBD1 (6 bases). The CDR3 sequence is 15 residues long. Germline V CDR1 and CDR2: SGHRS, YFSETQ. V dropped 4 bases and J dropped 2 bases, with 16 bases sitting between them. The DNA for the CDR3 is TGCGCCAGCAGCATAGCTCTGTCAGGGGCCTACGAGCAGTACTTC. It is translated as CASSIALSGAYEQYF. Full variable domain (missing parts from reference TRBV5-1 and TRBJ2-7): KAGVTQTPRYLIKTRGQQVTLSCSPISGHRSVSWYQQTPGQGLQFLFEYFSETQRNKGNFPGRFSGRQFSNSRSEMNVSTLELGDSALYLCASSIALSGAYEQYFGPGTRLTVT.

This clonotype was seen ten or more times. The chain employs TRBV24-1 and TRBJ1-2; D not resolved. Germline loops: CDR1 KGHDR, CDR2 SFDVKD. Trimming left V 5 bases short and J 3 bases short, with 12 bases between. This CDR3 spans 14 amino acids. The CDR3 sequence: CATSAGFQDYGYTF. The CDR3 DNA reads TGTGCCACCAGTGCCGGGTTTCAGGACTATGGCTACACCTTC.

With respect to this clonotype: Being one base from a much bigger clone, this may be a read error. The gene calls are TRBV7-2 and TRBJ2-1; 9 bases align to TRBD2. With V trimmed by 1 base and J by 6 bases, 7 bases remained unmatched. Germline V gene lookup returns CDR1 SGHTA and CDR2 FQGNSA. The CDR3 runs to 16 residues. The CDR3 region has the DNA TGTGCCAGCAGCTTAGGGGGCGGGGGGGGGGCCAATGAGCAGTTCTTC. Its protein product is CASSLGGGGGANEQFF.

This clonotype was seen more than once but under ten times. This chain links TRBV6-6 with TRBJ2-4, with D unclear. Per germline, CDR1 MNHNY and CDR2 SVGAGI (reference sequence). CDR3 length: 16 residues. Between the trimmed V and J ends, which lost 10 bases and 2 bases, there was a span of 21 bases. CDR3 DNA: TGTGCCACCCGAGGAAGCATGGCGGAGACCAAAAACATTCAGTACTTC. This translates into CATRGSMAETKNIQYF.

In this sample, this clonotype turned up a few times. The rearrangement links TRBV6-2 or TRBV6-3 to TRBJ2-1; 10 bases map to TRBD2. The J segment lost 7 bases and the V segment lost 10 bases, leaving 13 bases of the junction unmatched. Per the germline V gene, CDR1 is MNHEY and CDR2 is SVGEGT. The CDR3 totals 15 residues. The CDR3: CATQLPGAGGNEQFF. As DNA, the CDR3 is TGTGCCACCCAACTCCCGGGAGCGGGGGGGAATGAGCAGTTCTTC.

This clonotype was detected many times. The chain has TRBV10-3 and TRBJ1-1; 9 bases are shared with TRBD1. Germline-derived CDR1 and CDR2 are ENHRY and SYGVKD. The CDR3 has 14 amino acids. The junction had 6 bases not matched to a gene; V was cut back by 9 bases and J by 1 base. The CDR3 DNA is TGTGCCATACAGGGGGACAGGGAGAACACTGAAGCTTTCTTT. It specifies CAIQGDRENTEAFF.

The V and J genes are TRBV28 and TRBJ1-1, with D hard to call. The V end lost 7 bases, the J end lost 5 bases, and 17 bases lay between the germline ends. The CDR3 spans 14 residues. Germline V gives CDR1 MDHEN, CDR2 SYDVKM. The CDR3 DNA reads TGTGCCAGCATCGAGAGAGGGCGTAGTACTGAAGCTTTCTTT. Encoded protein: CASIERGRSTEAFF.

This clonotype showed up many times. V gene TRBV7-2 combines with J gene TRBJ2-4; D remains unclear. The CDR3 runs to 12 residues. V lost 6 bases to trimming and J lost 12 bases, with 15 bases between them. The germline CDR1 and CDR2 sequences are SGHTA and FQGNSA. The CDR3 spells CASSRSDLNQYF. The CDR3 DNA reads TGTGCCAGCAGTCGGTCGGACCTCAATCAGTACTTC.

This clonotype occurred a few times. This rearrangement joins TRBV9 to TRBJ1-6; D might be TRBD1 (6 bases). The V gene lost 0 bases and the J gene lost 0 bases, with 13 bases spanning the gap. The CDR3 spans 18 residues. The germline gives CDR1 SGDLS, CDR2 YYNGEE. CDR3 DNA sequence: TGTGCCAGCAGCGTAGGGGGGGGCGATAGCTCCTATAATTCACCCCTCCACTTT. Its protein is CASSVGGGDSSYNSPLHF. The full variable domain, completed using reference TRBV9 and TRBJ1-6, is DSGVTQTPKHLITATGQRVTLRCSPRSGDLSVYWYQQSLDQGLQFLIQYYNGEERAKGNILERFSAQQFPDLHSELNLSSLELGDSALYFCASSVGGGDSSYNSPLHFGNGTRLTVT.

This clonotype appeared a few times. The chain carries TRBV9 and TRBJ1-1, with no clear D. The CDR3 contains 15 residues. V was cut by 1 base and J by 0 bases, with 10 bases left in between. Germline V gene sequence: CDR1 SGDLS, CDR2 YYNGEE. The CDR3 DNA reads TGTGCCAGCAGCGTAATCCCAGAGATGAACACTGAAGCTTTCTTT. Amino acid sequence: CASSVIPEMNTEAFF.

This clonotype was detected many times. The chain combines TRBV7-2 with TRBJ1-1, with a weak D call TRBD1 (5 bases). Looked up from germline, CDR1 is SGHTA and CDR2 is FQGNSA. V shed 6 bases and J shed 2 bases, with 10 bases lying between them. This CDR3 has 13 amino acids. CDR3 in amino acids: CASSRDLNTEAFF. CDR3 coding DNA: TGTGCCAGCAGTAGGGACCTAAACACTGAAGCTTTCTTT.

This clonotype showed up many times. For the CDR3, the DNA is TGTGCCAGCAGCTTAGAACTCCGGGACAGGGTGTACTTC. Its protein product is CASSLELRDRVYF. The chain has TRBV7-2 and TRBJ2-5; TRBD1 agrees at 9 bases. Per the germline V gene, CDR1 is SGHTA and CDR2 is FQGNSA. The CDR3 loop spans 13 amino acids. V trimming: 1 base; J trimming: 13 bases; junction bases outside the gene matches: 7. Combining the CDR3 with reference TRBV7-2 and TRBJ2-5 gives the whole variable domain GAGVSQSPSNKVTEKGKDVELRCDPISGHTALYWYRQSLGQGLEFLIYFQGNSAPDKSGLPSDRFSAERTGGSVSTLTIQRTQQEDSAVYLCASSLELRDRVYFGPGTRLLVL.

This clonotype was picked up many times. This chain joins TRBV5-1 and TRBJ1-5; D is perhaps TRBD1 (6 bases). Germline-derived CDR1 and CDR2 are SGHRS and YFSETQ. V was clipped by 0 bases and J by 5 bases, with 9 bases between them. The CDR3 length is 14 residues. The CDR3 sequence: CASSLGDMHQPQHF. DNA of the CDR3: TGCGCCAGCAGCTTGGGGGACATGCATCAGCCCCAGCATTTT. Based on the CDR3 plus reference TRBV5-1 and TRBJ1-5, the full variable domain is KAGVTQTPRYLIKTRGQQVTLSCSPISGHRSVSWYQQTPGQGLQFLFEYFSETQRNKGNFPGRFSGRQFSNSRSEMNVSTLELGDSALYLCASSLGDMHQPQHFGDGTRLSIL.

This clonotype was detected ten times or more. V and J are TRBV5-6 and TRBJ1-4, with D possibly matching TRBD1 (6 bases). Trimming removed 1 base at V and 3 bases at J, with 7 bases between. Looked up from germline, CDR1 is SGHDT and CDR2 is YYEEEE. The CDR3 runs 14 residues. The CDR3 protein is CASSLKGANEKLFF. In DNA form, the CDR3 reads TGTGCCAGCAGCTTGAAGGGGGCTAATGAAAAACTGTTTTTT.

This clonotype has ten or more counts. This rearrangement joins TRBV25-1 to TRBJ2-7; maybe TRBD1 (6 bases). The CDR3 spans 10 residues. V was cut by 7 bases and J by 7 bases, with 8 bases left in between. The germline gives CDR1 MGHDK, CDR2 SYGVNS. The CDR3 loop reads CASNQGEQYF. The DNA of the CDR3 is TGTGCCAGCAACCAGGGGGAGCAGTACTTC.